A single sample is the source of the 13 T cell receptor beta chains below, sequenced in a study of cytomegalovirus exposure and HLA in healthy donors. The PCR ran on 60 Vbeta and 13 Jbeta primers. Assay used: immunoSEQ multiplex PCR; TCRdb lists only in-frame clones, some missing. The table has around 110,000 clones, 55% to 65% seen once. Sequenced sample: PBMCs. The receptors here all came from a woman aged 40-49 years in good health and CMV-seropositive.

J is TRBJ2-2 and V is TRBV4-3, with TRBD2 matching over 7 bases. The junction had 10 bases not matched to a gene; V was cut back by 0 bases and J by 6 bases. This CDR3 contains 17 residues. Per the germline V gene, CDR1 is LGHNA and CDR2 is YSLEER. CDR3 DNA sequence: TGCGCCAGCAGCCAAGAATGGTCCATCCGGGGGGCCGGGGAGCTGTTTTTT. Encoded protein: CASSQEWSIRGAGELFF.

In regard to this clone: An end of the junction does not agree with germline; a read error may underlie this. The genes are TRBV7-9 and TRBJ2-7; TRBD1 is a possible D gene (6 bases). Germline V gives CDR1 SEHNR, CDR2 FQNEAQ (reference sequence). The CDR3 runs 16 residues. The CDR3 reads CSSSSTEGGVPYEQYF. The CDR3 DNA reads TGTTCCAGCAGCTCCACCGAAGGGGGAGTTCCTTACGAGCAGTACTTC. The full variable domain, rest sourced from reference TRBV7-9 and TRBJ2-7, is DTGVSQNPRHKITKRGQNVTFRCDPISEHNRLYWYRQTLGQGPEFLTYFQNEAQLEKSRLLSDRFSAERPKGSFSTLEIQRTEQGDSAMYLCSSSSTEGGVPYEQYFGPGTRLTVT.

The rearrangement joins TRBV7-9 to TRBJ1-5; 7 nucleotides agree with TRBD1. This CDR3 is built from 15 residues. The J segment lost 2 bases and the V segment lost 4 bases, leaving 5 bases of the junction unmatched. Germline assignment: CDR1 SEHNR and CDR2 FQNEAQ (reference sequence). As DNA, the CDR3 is TGTGCCAGCAGCTGGGGACAGTGGGGCAATCAGCCCCAGCATTTT. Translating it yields CASSWGQWGNQPQHF.

In nucleotides, the CDR3 is TGTGCCAGCAGCTTCCGGGACACCTTTTTCTTTGGCTACACCTTC. Translating it yields CASSFRDTFFFGYTF. The chain links TRBV7-9 to TRBJ1-2, with D perhaps TRBD1 (6 bases). The germline V gene has CDR1 SEHNR and CDR2 FQNEAQ (reference sequence). The CDR3 consists of 15 residues. V shed 3 bases and J shed 7 bases, with 18 bases lying between them.

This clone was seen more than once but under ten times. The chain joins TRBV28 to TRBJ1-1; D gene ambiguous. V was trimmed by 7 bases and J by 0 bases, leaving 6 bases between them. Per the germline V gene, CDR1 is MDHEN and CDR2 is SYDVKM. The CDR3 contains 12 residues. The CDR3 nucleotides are TGTGCCAGCACTCCTATGAACACTGAAGCTTTCTTT. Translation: CASTPMNTEAFF.

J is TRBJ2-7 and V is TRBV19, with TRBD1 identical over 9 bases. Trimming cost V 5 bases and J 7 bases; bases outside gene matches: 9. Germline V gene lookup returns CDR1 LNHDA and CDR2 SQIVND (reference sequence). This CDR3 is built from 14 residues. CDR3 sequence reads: CASSVGQGVNEQYF. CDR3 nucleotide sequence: TGTGCCAGTAGTGTGGGACAGGGAGTCAATGAGCAGTACTTC. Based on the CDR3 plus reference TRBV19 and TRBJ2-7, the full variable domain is DGGITQSPKYLFRKEGQNVTLSCEQNLNHDAMYWYRQDPGQGLRLIYYSQIVNDFQKGDIAEGYSVSREKKESFPLTVTSAQKNPTAFYLCASSVGQGVNEQYFGPGTRLTVT.

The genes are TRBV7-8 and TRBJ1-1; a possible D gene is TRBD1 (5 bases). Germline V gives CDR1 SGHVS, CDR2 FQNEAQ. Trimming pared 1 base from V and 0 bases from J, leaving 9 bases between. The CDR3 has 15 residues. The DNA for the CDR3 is TGTGCCAGCAGCTTAGTAGCAGGGATGAACACTGAAGCTTTCTTT. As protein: CASSLVAGMNTEAFF.

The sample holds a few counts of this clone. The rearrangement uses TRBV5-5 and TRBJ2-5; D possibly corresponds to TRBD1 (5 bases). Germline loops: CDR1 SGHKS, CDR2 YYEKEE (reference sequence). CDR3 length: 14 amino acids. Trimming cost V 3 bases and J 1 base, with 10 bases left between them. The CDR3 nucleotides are TGTGCCAGCAGCTCCCGACAGTCCCAAGAGACCCAGTACTTC. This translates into CASSSRQSQETQYF.

CDR3 sequence: CAAGRDVRTYEQYF. The CDR3 DNA follows: TGTGCAGCCGGGAGAGACGTGAGAACCTACGAGCAGTACTTC. The chain recombines TRBV6-1 with TRBJ2-5; a possible D gene is TRBD2 (6 bases). The last part of the DNA fits TRBJ2-7 better; the J call may be wrong. This CDR3 region has 14 residues. Germline CDR1 MNHNS, CDR2 SASEGT.

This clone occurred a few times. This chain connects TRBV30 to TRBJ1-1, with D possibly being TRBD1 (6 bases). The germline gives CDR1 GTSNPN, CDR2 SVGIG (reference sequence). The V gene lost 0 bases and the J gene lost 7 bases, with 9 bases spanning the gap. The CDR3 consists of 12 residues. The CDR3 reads CAWSVGGREAFF. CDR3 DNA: TGTGCCTGGAGTGTAGGGGGTCGTGAAGCTTTCTTT. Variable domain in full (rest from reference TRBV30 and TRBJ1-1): SQTIHQWPATLVQPVGSPLSLECTVEGTSNPNLYWYRQAAGRGLQLLFYSVGIGQISSEVPQNLSASRPQDRQFILSSKKLLLSDSGFYLCAWSVGGREAFFGQGTRLTVV.

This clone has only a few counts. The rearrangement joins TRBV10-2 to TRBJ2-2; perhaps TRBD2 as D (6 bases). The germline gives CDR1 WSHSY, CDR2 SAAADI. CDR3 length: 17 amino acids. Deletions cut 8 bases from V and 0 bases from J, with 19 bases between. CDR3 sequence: CASSFPGESPNTGELFF. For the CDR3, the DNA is TGCGCCAGCTCCTTCCCGGGAGAGTCGCCGAACACCGGGGAGCTGTTTTTT.

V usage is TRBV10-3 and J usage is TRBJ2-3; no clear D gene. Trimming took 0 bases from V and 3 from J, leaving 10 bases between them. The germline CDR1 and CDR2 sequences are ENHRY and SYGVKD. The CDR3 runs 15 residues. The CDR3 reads CAISESKEMTDTQYF. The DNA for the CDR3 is TGTGCCATCAGTGAGTCAAAGGAGATGACAGATACGCAGTATTTT.

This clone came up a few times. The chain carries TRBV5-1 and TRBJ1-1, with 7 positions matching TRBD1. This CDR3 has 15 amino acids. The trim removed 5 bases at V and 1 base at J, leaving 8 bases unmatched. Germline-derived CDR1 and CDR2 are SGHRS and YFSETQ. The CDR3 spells CASRGPGQQNTEAFF. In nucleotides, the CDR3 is TGCGCCAGCAGGGGCCCGGGACAGCAGAACACTGAAGCTTTCTTT.